The present entry profiles one T cell receptor beta chain with its context. Every PCR was spiked with synthetic TCR analog templates. Using immunoSEQ multiplex PCR, the repertoire was profiled, and TCRdb retains in-frame clones only, with some absent. Here the sample spans 30,000 or so clones, roughly 88% being singletons. The sample originates from a study of PD-L1 blockade in urothelial cancer. Study-level information: The study started patients on atezolizumab around 2014, giving 1,200 mg intravenously every 3 weeks. Blood analysis was done at 3 weeks (second dose) and 6 weeks after treatment began.

The V segment lost 2 bases and the J segment 3 bases; nucleotides outside the gene matches: 6. Germline values: CDR1 SGHKS, CDR2 YYEKEE (reference sequence). The CDR3 runs to 15 residues. For each patient, 1 to 8 samples were obtained, pretreatment and on-treatment. The sequencing used PBMCs, collected around atezolizumab (anti-PD-L1) treatment. The chain couples TRBV5-5 to TRBJ2-7; 9 positions match TRBD2. The source is a man in his sixties with urothelial cancer. CDR3 DNA sequence: TGTGCCAGCAGCTTTATTAGCGGGAGTGTCTACGAGCAGTACTTC. It specifies CASSFISGSVYEQYF.